Below, 9 T cell receptor beta chains from the same sample are listed, as sequenced in a study of T cell responses to AZD1222 COVID-19 vaccine. Profiling relied on immunoSEQ multiplex PCR, and the TCRdb table lists in-frame clones only, not all of them. The repertoire holds tens of thousands of clones, around 85% seen once, with 6.5% to 7.5% in the top ten. This specimen consisted of peripheral blood, obtained on day 0 of AZD1222 vaccination. Source of these receptors: an adult in good health.

J is TRBJ1-1 and V is TRBV9; a weak D match, TRBD1 (6 bases). Per the germline V gene, CDR1 is SGDLS and CDR2 is YYNGEE. Between the trimmed V and J ends, which lost 4 bases and 0 bases, there was a span of 10 bases. This CDR3 spans 14 amino acids. The CDR3 sequence is CASSPQGLNTEAFF. DNA of the CDR3: TGTGCCAGCAGCCCACAGGGTTTGAACACTGAAGCTTTCTTT.

The V gene is TRBV10-3, the J gene TRBJ2-2; TRBD2 aligns across 12 bases. V gave up 0 bases and J gave up 4 bases; unmatched junction bases: 3. This CDR3 is 17 amino acids long. CDR1 is ENHRY, CDR2 SYGVKD, per germline. This chain's CDR3 is CAISESTSGSGTGELFF. In DNA form, the CDR3 reads TGTGCCATCAGTGAGTCGACTAGCGGGAGTGGCACCGGGGAGCTGTTTTTT.

The chain couples TRBV25-1 to TRBJ2-5, with a possible D match to TRBD2 (6 bases). Trimming took 5 bases from V and 0 from J, leaving 13 bases between them. Germline V lookup: CDR1 MGHDK, CDR2 SYGVNS. The CDR3 consists of 15 residues. DNA of the CDR3: TGTGCCAGCAGTATGCGGGACGAGTACCAAGAGACCCAGTACTTC. It codes for CASSMRDEYQETQYF.

CDR3 bases: TGTGCCAGCAGTCCCCGAACTAAAGCAGGGAGAGGCTACACCTTC. Protein sequence: CASSPRTKAGRGYTF. The genes are TRBV28 and TRBJ1-2, with D tentatively TRBD1 (5 bases). The CDR3 runs to 15 residues. V was cut by 5 bases and J by 8 bases, with 21 bases left in between. Per the germline V gene, CDR1 is MDHEN and CDR2 is SYDVKM.

The chain is built from TRBV28 and TRBJ2-6; D is unclear. Germline V gene lookup returns CDR1 MDHEN and CDR2 SYDVKM. V lost 4 bases to trimming and J lost 0 bases, with 22 bases between them. The CDR3 length is 20 residues. CDR3 residues: CASSSPEVSRGSSGANVLTF. CDR3 nucleotides: TGTGCCAGCAGTTCCCCAGAAGTTTCTCGCGGTAGCTCTGGGGCCAACGTCCTGACTTTC.

The V call is TRBV7-3, the J call TRBJ2-6, with D hard to call. The germline V gene encodes CDR1 SGHTA and CDR2 FQGTGA. V lost 5 bases and J lost 3, with 5 bases in between. The CDR3 is 13 amino acids. CDR3 amino acids: CASSPDGANVLTF. CDR3 DNA: TGTGCCAGCAGCCCGGATGGGGCCAACGTCCTGACTTTC.

This clone was seen only a few times. The chain has TRBV4-2 and TRBJ2-7, with D perhaps matching TRBD1 (5 bases). The V end lost 0 bases, the J end lost 2 bases, and 8 bases lay between the germline ends. This CDR3 is 14 amino acids long. Germline V CDR1 and CDR2: LGHNA, YNFKEQ. In nucleotides, the CDR3 is TGTGCCAGCAGCCAAGATAGGGGCACCTACGAGCAGTACTTC. Its translation: CASSQDRGTYEQYF.

The chain is built from TRBV6-2 or TRBV6-3 and TRBJ2-1; D gene uncertain. CDR1 is MNHEY and CDR2 is SVGEGT in the germline V gene. V was pared by 4 bases and J by 10 bases, with 14 bases between. This CDR3 comprises 13 residues. The DNA of the CDR3 is TGTGCCAGCAGTTCCCCCTTGGGCCAGGAGCAGTTCTTC. This sequence encodes CASSSPLGQEQFF.

The genes are TRBV5-8 and TRBJ1-5; 12 nucleotides line up with TRBD1. CDR1 is SGHTS and CDR2 is YDEGEE in the germline V gene. The CDR3 has 19 residues. V shed 4 bases and J 1 base; nucleotides not matched to a gene: 12. The CDR3 loop is CASSPTGDRGRGSNQPQHF. In DNA form, the CDR3 reads TGTGCCAGCAGCCCGACCGGGGACAGGGGGCGCGGAAGCAATCAGCCCCAGCATTTT.